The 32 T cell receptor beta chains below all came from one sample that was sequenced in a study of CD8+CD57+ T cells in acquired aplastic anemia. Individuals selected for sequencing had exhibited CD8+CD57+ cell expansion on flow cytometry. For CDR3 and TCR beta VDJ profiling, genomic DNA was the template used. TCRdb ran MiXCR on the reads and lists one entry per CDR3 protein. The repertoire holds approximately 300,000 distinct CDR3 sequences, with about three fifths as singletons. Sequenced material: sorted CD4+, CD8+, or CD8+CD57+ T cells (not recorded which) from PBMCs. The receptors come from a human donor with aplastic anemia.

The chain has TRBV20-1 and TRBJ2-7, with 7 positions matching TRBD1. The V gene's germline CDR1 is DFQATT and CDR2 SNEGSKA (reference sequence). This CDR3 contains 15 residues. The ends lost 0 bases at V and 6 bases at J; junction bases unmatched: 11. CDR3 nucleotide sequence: TGCAGTGCTAGAGATCCGAGAGGGGACAGCCCCGAGCAGTACTTC. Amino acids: CSARDPRGDSPEQYF.

The chain's CDR3 is CASSSPLAGGPYF. The CDR3 nucleotides read TGTGCCAGCAGTTCTCCACTAGCGGGAGGACCGTACTTC. V usage is TRBV27 and J usage is TRBJ2-7; 12 nucleotides align to TRBD2. CDR3 length equals 13 residues. The germline gives CDR1 MNHEY, CDR2 SMNVEV (reference sequence). V shed 4 bases and J 12 bases; nucleotides not matched to a gene: 7.

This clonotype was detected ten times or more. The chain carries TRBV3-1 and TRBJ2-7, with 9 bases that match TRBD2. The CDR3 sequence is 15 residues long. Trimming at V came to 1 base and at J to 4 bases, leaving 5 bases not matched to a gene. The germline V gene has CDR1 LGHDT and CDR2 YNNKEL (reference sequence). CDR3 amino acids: CASSQVAGGPYEQYF. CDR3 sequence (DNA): TGTGCCAGCAGCCAAGTTGCGGGAGGGCCGTACGAGCAGTACTTC.

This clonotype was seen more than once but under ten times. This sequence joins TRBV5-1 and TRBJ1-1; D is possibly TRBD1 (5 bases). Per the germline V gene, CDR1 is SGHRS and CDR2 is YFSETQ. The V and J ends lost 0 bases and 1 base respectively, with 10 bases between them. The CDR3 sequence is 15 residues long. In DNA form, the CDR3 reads TGCGCCAGCAGCTTGGGGGGTACAGGGAACACTGAAGCTTTCTTT. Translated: CASSLGGTGNTEAFF.

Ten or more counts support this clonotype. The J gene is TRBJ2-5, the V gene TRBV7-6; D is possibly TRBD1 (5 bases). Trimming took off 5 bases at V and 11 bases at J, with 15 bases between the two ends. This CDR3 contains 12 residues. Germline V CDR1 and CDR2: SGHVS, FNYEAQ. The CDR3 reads CASSRDVGLQYF. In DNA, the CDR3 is TGTGCCAGCAGCCGAGACGTGGGGCTACAGTACTTC.

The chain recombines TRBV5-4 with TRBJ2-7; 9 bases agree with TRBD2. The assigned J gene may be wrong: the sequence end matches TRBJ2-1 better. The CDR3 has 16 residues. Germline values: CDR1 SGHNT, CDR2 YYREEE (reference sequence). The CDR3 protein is CASSLSSSGTINEQFF. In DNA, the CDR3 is TGTGCCAGCAGCTTATCGTCTAGCGGGACAATCAATGAGCAGTTCTTC.

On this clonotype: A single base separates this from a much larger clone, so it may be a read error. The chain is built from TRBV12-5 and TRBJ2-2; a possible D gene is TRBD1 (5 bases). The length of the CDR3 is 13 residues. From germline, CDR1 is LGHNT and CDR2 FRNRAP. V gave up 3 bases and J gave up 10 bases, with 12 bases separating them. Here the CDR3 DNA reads TGTGCTAGTGGTTTAGGGGCGAACGTGGAGCTGTTTTTT. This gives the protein CASGLGANVELFF.

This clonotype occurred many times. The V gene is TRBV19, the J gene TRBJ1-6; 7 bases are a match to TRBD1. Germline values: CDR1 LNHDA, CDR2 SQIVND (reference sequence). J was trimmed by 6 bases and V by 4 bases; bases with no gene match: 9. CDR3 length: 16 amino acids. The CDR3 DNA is TGTGCCAGTAGTACGGGGACAGCCCTCGGTAATTCACCCCTCCACTTT. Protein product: CASSTGTALGNSPLHF.

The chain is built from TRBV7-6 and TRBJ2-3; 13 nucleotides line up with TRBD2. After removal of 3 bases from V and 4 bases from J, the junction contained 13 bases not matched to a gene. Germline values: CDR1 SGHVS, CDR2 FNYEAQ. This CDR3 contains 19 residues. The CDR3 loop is CASSFPATTSGGASDTQYF. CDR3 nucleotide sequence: TGTGCCAGCAGCTTCCCCGCTACTACTAGCGGGGGGGCGTCAGATACGCAGTATTTT.

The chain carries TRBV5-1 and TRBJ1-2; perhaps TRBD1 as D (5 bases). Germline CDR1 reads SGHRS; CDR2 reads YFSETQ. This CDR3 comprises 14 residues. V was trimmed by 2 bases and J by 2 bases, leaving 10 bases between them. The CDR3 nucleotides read TGCGCCAGCAGCTTTGGACACGACAACTATGGCTACACCTTC. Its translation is CASSFGHDNYGYTF.

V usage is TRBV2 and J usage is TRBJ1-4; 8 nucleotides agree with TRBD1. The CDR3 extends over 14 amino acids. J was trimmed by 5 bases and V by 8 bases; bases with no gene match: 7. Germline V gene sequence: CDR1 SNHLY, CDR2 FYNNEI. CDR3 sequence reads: CASDQGQDNEKLFF. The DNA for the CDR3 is TGTGCCAGCGACCAGGGACAGGACAATGAAAAACTGTTTTTT.

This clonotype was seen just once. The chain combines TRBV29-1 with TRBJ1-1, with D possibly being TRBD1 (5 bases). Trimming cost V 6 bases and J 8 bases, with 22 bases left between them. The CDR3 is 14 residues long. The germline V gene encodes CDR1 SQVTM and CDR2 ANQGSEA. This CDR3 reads CSVLTPLPYREAFF. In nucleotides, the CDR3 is TGCAGCGTACTAACCCCCCTACCCTACAGGGAAGCTTTCTTT.

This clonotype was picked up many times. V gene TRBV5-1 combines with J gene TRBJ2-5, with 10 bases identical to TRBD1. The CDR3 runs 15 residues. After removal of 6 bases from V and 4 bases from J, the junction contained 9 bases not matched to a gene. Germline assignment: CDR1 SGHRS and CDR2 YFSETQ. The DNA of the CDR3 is TGCGCCAGCACCCCGTCAGGGGACAGGGGAGAGACCCAGTACTTC. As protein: CASTPSGDRGETQYF.

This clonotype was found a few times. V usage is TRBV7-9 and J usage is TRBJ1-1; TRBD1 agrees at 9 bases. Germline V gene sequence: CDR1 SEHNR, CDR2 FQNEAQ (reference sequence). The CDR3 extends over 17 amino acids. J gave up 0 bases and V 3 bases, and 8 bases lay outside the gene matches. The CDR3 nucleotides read TGTGCCAGCAGCTTGACCTGGACAGGGGAGATGAACACTGAAGCTTTCTTT. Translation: CASSLTWTGEMNTEAFF.

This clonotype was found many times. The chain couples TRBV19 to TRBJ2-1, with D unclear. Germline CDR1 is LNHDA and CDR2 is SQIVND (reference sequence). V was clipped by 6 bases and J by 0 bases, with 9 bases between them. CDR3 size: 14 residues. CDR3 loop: CASSRRSSYNEQFF. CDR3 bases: TGTGCCAGTAGCCGAAGGAGCTCCTACAATGAGCAGTTCTTC.

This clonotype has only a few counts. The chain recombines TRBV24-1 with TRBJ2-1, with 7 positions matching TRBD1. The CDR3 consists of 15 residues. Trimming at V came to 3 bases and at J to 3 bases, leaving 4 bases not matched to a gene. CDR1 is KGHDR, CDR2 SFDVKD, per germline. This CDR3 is CATSDRDSSYNEQFF. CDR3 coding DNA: TGTGCCACCAGTGATAGGGACAGCAGCTACAATGAGCAGTTCTTC.

The DNA for the CDR3 is TGTGCCAGCAGTTTAATACCGAAGCCCTACGAGCAGTACTTC. Its protein product is CASSLIPKPYEQYF. The J gene is TRBJ2-7, the V gene TRBV12-3 or TRBV12-4; D gene unclear. The CDR3 sequence is 14 residues long. V lost 2 bases and J 2 bases, leaving 10 bases between the germline ends.

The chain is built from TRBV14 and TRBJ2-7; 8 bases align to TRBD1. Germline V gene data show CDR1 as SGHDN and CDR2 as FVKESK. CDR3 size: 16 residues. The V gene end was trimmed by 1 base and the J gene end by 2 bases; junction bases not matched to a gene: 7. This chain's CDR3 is CASSQGNRGDAYEQYF. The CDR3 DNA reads TGTGCCAGCAGCCAAGGGAACAGGGGGGACGCCTACGAGCAGTACTTC.

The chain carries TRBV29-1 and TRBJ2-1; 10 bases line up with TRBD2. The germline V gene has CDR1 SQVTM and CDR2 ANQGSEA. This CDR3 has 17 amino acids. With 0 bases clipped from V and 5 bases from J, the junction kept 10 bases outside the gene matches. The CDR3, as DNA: TGCAGCGTTGAAGATCACGACGGGACTAGCGTTAACAATGAGCAGTTCTTC. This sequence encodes CSVEDHDGTSVNNEQFF.

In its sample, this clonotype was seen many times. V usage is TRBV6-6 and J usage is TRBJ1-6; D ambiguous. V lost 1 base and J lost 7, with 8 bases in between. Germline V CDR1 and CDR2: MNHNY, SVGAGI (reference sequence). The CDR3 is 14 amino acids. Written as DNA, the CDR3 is TGTGCCAGCAGTTACTACCTAATAAATTCACCCCTCCACTTT. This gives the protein CASSYYLINSPLHF.

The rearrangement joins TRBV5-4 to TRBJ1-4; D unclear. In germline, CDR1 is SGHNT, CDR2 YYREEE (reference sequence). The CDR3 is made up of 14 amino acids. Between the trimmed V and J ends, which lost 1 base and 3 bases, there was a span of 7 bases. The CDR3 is CASSLTVSNEKLFF. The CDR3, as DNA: TGTGCCAGCAGCTTGACAGTATCTAATGAAAAACTGTTTTTT.

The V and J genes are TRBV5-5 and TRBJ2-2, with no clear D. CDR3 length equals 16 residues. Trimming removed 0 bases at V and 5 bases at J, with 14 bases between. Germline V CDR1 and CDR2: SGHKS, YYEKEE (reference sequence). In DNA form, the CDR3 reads TGTGCCAGCAGCTTGGCGGCGACCATGGGAACCGGGGAGCTGTTTTTT. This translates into CASSLAATMGTGELFF.

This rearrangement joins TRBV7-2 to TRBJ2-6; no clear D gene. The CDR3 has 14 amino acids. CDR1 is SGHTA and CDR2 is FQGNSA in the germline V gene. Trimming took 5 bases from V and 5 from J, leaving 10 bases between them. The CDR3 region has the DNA TGTGCCAGCAGCCACCTCGGCAGGGCCAACGTCCTGACTTTC. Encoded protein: CASSHLGRANVLTF.

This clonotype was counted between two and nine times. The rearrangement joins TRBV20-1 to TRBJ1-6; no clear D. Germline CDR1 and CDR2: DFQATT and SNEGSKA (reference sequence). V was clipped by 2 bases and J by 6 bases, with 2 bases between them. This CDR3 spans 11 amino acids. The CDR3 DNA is TGCAGTGCTAGAATTAATTCACCCCTCCACTTT. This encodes CSARINSPLHF.

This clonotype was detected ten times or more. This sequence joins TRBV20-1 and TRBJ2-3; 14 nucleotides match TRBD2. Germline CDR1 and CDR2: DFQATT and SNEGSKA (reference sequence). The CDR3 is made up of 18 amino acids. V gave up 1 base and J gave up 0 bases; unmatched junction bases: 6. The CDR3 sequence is CSARGGLAGGGSTDTQYF. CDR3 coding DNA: TGCAGTGCTAGAGGTGGACTAGCGGGGGGCGGTAGCACAGATACGCAGTATTTT.

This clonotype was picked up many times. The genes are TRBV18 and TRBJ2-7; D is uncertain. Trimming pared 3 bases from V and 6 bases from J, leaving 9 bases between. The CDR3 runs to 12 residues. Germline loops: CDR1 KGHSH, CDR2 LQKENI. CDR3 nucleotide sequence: TGTGCCAGCTCACCCCGCCTGGGCGAGCAGTACTTC. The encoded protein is CASSPRLGEQYF.

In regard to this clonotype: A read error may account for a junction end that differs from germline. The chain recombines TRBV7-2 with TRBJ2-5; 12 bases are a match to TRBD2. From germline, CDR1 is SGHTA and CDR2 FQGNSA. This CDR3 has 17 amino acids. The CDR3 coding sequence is TGTGCCAGCAGCGGAGGACTAGCGGGACCTATGGGGGAGACCCGGTACTTC. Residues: CASSGGLAGPMGETRYF. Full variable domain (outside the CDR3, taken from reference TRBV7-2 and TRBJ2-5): GAGVSQSPSNKVTEKGKDVELRCDPISGHTALYWYRQSLGQGLEFLIYFQGNSAPDKSGLPSDRFSAERTGGSVSTLTIQRTQQEDSAVYLCASSGGLAGPMGETRYFGPGTRLLVL.

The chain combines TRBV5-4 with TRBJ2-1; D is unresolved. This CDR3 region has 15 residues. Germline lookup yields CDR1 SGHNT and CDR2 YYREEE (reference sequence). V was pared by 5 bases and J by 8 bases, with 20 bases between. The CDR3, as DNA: TGTGCCAGCAGTTCCCCAGACGTTTCGGTCCATGAGCAGTTCTTC. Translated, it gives CASSSPDVSVHEQFF.

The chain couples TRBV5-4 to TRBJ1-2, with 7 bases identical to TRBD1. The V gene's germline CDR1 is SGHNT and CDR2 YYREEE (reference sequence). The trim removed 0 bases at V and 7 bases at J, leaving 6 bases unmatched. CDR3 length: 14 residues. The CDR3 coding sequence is TGTGCCAGCAGCTTGGCCAGGGGGGATCCTGGCTACACCTTC. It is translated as CASSLARGDPGYTF.

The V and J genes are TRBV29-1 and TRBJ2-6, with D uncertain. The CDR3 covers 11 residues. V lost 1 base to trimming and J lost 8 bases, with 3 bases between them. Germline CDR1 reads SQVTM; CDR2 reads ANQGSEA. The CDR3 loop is CSVEGTNVLTF. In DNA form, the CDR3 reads TGCAGCGTTGAAGGGACCAACGTCCTGACTTTC.

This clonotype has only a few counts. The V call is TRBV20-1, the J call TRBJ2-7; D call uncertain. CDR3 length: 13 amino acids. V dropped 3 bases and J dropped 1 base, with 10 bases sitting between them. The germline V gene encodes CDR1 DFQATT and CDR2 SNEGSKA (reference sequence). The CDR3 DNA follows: TGCAGTGCTAGGGGTCTTTCGTCCTACGAGCAGTACTTC. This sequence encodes CSARGLSSYEQYF.

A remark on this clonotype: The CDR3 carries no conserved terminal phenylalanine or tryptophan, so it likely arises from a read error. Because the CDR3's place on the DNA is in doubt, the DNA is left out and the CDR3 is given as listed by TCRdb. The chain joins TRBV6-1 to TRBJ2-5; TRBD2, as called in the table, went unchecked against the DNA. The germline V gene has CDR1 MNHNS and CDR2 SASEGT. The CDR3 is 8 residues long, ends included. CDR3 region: CASSERES.